The 21 T cell receptor beta chains presented below share a single source sample, sequenced in a study of T cells in Graves' hyperthyroidism and ophthalmopathy. RNA transcripts were the template for amplifying TCR beta CDR3 regions. Carried out on the TCR CDR3, a first-round RT-PCR used the HTBI primer set. TCRdb processed the multiplex PCR reads anew with MiXCR; each CDR3 protein has one entry. The table lists some 400,000 distinct CDR3 sequences, approximately 15% of them singletons. The sample comprised blood. These TCRs come from a man aged 25 to 45 with Graves' hyperthyroidism that later progressed to Graves' ophthalmopathy.

The V and J genes are TRBV25-1 and TRBJ1-5; D is uncertain. The CDR3 is made up of 16 amino acids. Germline V lookup: CDR1 MGHDK, CDR2 SYGVNS. Trimming cost V 0 bases and J 3 bases, with 12 bases left between them. The CDR3 coding sequence is TGTGCCAGCAGTGAATATGGGTTGGGGAACAATCAGCCCCAGCATTTT. Translated, it gives CASSEYGLGNNQPQHF.

This clonotype occurred many times. The rearrangement uses TRBV28 and TRBJ1-5; D remains ambiguous. The CDR3 has 17 amino acids. Trimming left V 2 bases short and J 0 bases short, with 14 bases between. Per germline, CDR1 MDHEN and CDR2 SYDVKM. CDR3 region: CASSLKKGGDSNQPQHF. CDR3 bases: TGTGCCAGCAGTTTAAAAAAGGGCGGGGATAGCAATCAGCCCCAGCATTTT.

V gene TRBV2 combines with J gene TRBJ2-2; no clear D. V dropped 2 bases and J dropped 7 bases, with 8 bases sitting between them. The CDR3 consists of 13 residues. Germline CDR1 is SNHLY and CDR2 is FYNNEI. In nucleotides, the CDR3 is TGTGCCAGCAGTGAAAGGTTATACGGGGAGCTGTTTTTT. Translating it yields CASSERLYGELFF. Full variable domain (rest looked up from reference TRBV2 and TRBJ2-2): EPEVTQTPSHQVTQMGQEVILRCVPISNHLYFYWYRQILGQKVEFLVSFYNNEISEKSEIFDDQFSVERPDGSNFTLKIRSTKLEDSAMYFCASSERLYGELFFGEGSRLTVL.

This clonotype was seen many times. The genes are TRBV11-2 and TRBJ1-1; D possibly corresponds to TRBD1 (5 bases). The CDR3 runs 12 residues. Germline loops: CDR1 SGHAT, CDR2 FQNNGV. The ends were cut back, 5 bases at V and 7 bases at J, with 11 bases in the middle. This CDR3 reads CASSQRGGEAFF. CDR3 coding DNA: TGTGCCAGCAGCCAACGGGGGGGTGAAGCTTTCTTT.

The rearrangement uses TRBV27 and TRBJ2-7; D may be TRBD1 (6 bases). The germline CDR1 and CDR2 sequences are MNHEY and SMNVEV (reference sequence). CDR3 length: 17 residues. V was cut by 5 bases and J by 3 bases, with 23 bases left in between. The CDR3 nucleotides are TGTGCCAGCAGTCGGACAGCCGGCTACGGGCCTAGCTACGAGCAGTACTTC. It encodes CASSRTAGYGPSYEQYF.

This clonotype came up many times. CDR3 protein: CASSFRGATDTQYF. CDR3 sequence (DNA): TGTGCCAGCAGTTTTCGGGGGGCGACAGATACGCAGTATTTT. The V and J genes are TRBV6-1 and TRBJ2-3; D possibly corresponds to TRBD2 (7 bases). Germline V gives CDR1 MNHNS, CDR2 SASEGT. The CDR3 sequence is 14 residues long. Trimming pared 5 bases from V and 3 bases from J, leaving 12 bases between.

The V call is TRBV12-3 or TRBV12-4, the J call TRBJ2-2; TRBD2 matches at 9 bases. This CDR3 is built from 15 residues. Germline trimming cut 3 bases from V and 6 bases from J; bases unmatched to any gene: 5. CDR3 residues: CASSLRGGVAGELFF. The CDR3 region has the DNA TGTGCCAGCAGTTTGCGGGGGGGAGTGGCCGGGGAGCTGTTTTTT.

This clonotype occurred many times. The rearrangement uses TRBV20-1 and TRBJ2-3, with D perhaps TRBD2 (6 bases). The CDR3 loop spans 16 amino acids. Germline CDR1 reads DFQATT; CDR2 reads SNEGSKA (reference sequence). V dropped 0 bases and J dropped 6 bases, with 19 bases sitting between them. Here the CDR3 reads CSARDQGRRAADTQYF. CDR3 DNA sequence: TGCAGTGCTAGAGATCAGGGTAGGAGGGCTGCCGATACGCAGTATTTT.

This clonotype was seen at least ten times. The CDR3 coding sequence is TGTGCTAGTGGTTTGGTAGTACAGCAGCCCCAGCATTTT. Its protein product is CASGLVVQQPQHF. The J gene is TRBJ1-5, the V gene TRBV12-5; no clear D. Germline-derived CDR1 and CDR2 are LGHNT and FRNRAP. Trimming shortened V by 0 bases and J by 7 bases, and 7 bases separated the two germline ends. The CDR3 runs 13 residues.

V gene TRBV6-2 or TRBV6-3 combines with J gene TRBJ2-7; 7 bases map to TRBD1. J lost 0 bases, V lost 2 bases, and 4 bases had no gene match. The germline V gene has CDR1 MNHEY and CDR2 SVGEGT. The CDR3 is made up of 15 amino acids. The DNA for the CDR3 is TGTGCCAGCAGTTACGCTGGGGACAGCTCCTACGAGCAGTACTTC. Protein product: CASSYAGDSSYEQYF.

This clonotype has ten or more counts. The chain uses TRBV25-1 and TRBJ2-7; D is perhaps TRBD1 or TRBD2 (5 bases each). This CDR3 has 18 residues. V was pared by 2 bases and J by 0 bases, with 20 bases between. Looked up from germline, CDR1 is MGHDK and CDR2 is SYGVNS. The CDR3 DNA is TGTGCCAGCAGTGAAGATGGGTCACGTGGGACGACCTCCTACGAGCAGTACTTC. Protein product: CASSEDGSRGTTSYEQYF.

There are many counts of this clonotype. The V gene is TRBV30, the J gene TRBJ1-1, with D tentatively TRBD1 (6 bases). The CDR3 consists of 13 residues. Germline V gives CDR1 GTSNPN, CDR2 SVGIG (reference sequence). The germline V and J ends were trimmed by 4 bases and 3 bases, with 12 bases remaining between them. This chain's CDR3 is CAWKGVLYTEAFF. In nucleotides, the CDR3 is TGTGCCTGGAAGGGGGTTTTGTACACTGAAGCTTTCTTT.

This clonotype was seen repeatedly, ten times or more. The CDR3 DNA is TGTGCCTGGAGGGTCCCGGGGGCCCAGCCCCAGCATTTT. The encoded protein is CAWRVPGAQPQHF. J is TRBJ1-5 and V is TRBV30, with a weak D call TRBD1 (6 bases). The CDR3 has 13 amino acids. The ends were cut back, 3 bases at V and 7 bases at J, with 13 bases in the middle. CDR1 and CDR2 from the germline V gene are GTSNPN and SVGIG (reference sequence).

This clonotype was counted at least ten times. For the CDR3, the DNA is TGTGCCAGCAGGTCTAACAGGGCCACTGAAGCTTTCTTT. It yields the protein CASRSNRATEAFF. This rearrangement joins TRBV11-1 to TRBJ1-1, with a tentative D call TRBD1 (6 bases). The CDR3 runs to 13 residues. V was trimmed by 6 bases and J by 4 bases, leaving 12 bases between them. Germline V CDR1 and CDR2: SGHAT, FQDESV (reference sequence).

This chain connects TRBV6-1 to TRBJ2-3; a weak D match, TRBD1 (6 bases). Germline V lookup: CDR1 MNHNS, CDR2 SASEGT. Trimming took off 1 base at V and 2 bases at J, with 19 bases between the two ends. The CDR3 contains 18 residues. The CDR3 DNA reads TGTGCCAGCAGTGAAGTTTCCCGGGACACCACATACACAGATACGCAGTATTTT. Translating it yields CASSEVSRDTTYTDTQYF.

In its sample, this clonotype was seen many times. The CDR3 nucleotides are TGTGCCAGCAGCTTAGCGGAAGGGTTTGGGGGCTACACCTTC. Protein: CASSLAEGFGGYTF. The V gene is TRBV7-2, the J gene TRBJ1-2; no firm D call. Trimming stripped 0 bases from V and 8 bases from J, with 13 bases between. This CDR3 is built from 14 residues. Germline V gives CDR1 SGHTA, CDR2 FQGNSA.

This clonotype was found many times. The V call is TRBV7-9, the J call TRBJ1-5; TRBD1 might be the D (6 bases). Trimming left V 5 bases short and J 0 bases short, with 20 bases between. The CDR3 runs 18 residues. From germline, CDR1 is SEHNR and CDR2 FQNEAQ (reference sequence). The CDR3 coding sequence is TGTGCCAGCAGCAGATCGGACAGAACATCTTATAGCAATCAGCCCCAGCATTTT. It yields the protein CASSRSDRTSYSNQPQHF. The entire variable domain, with the rest obtained from reference TRBV7-9 and TRBJ1-5, is as follows: DTGVSQNPRHKITKRGQNVTFRCDPISEHNRLYWYRQTLGQGPEFLTYFQNEAQLEKSRLLSDRFSAERPKGSFSTLEIQRTEQGDSAMYLCASSRSDRTSYSNQPQHFGDGTRLSIL.

There are many counts of this clonotype. The genes are TRBV12-3 or TRBV12-4 and TRBJ2-7; D may be TRBD2 (6 bases). CDR3 size: 13 residues. The V gene lost 8 bases and the J gene lost 2 bases, with 13 bases spanning the gap. CDR3 in DNA: TGTGCCAGCGGCCGGGACTTAACCTACGAGCAGTACTTC. Protein product: CASGRDLTYEQYF.

The table lists this clonotype with a few counts. J is TRBJ2-1 and V is TRBV3-1; 10 bases align to TRBD2. V lost 6 bases, J lost 6 bases, and 5 bases stayed unmatched. Looked up from germline, CDR1 is LGHDT and CDR2 is YNNKEL (reference sequence). The CDR3 has 14 amino acids. The CDR3 DNA sequence: TGTGCCAGCAGTGGACTAGCGGAGTGCAATGAGCAGTTCTTC. Protein sequence: CASSGLAECNEQFF.

This clonotype has a count of ten or more. This chain uses TRBV11-2 with TRBJ2-5; possible D gene TRBD1, 6 bases. This CDR3 is built from 15 residues. Trimming shortened V by 6 bases and J by 0 bases, and 14 bases separated the two germline ends. Per germline, CDR1 SGHAT and CDR2 FQNNGV. This CDR3 is CASRRTWTDQETQYF. CDR3 bases: TGTGCCAGCAGGCGAACCTGGACAGACCAAGAGACCCAGTACTTC.

The chain joins TRBV5-6 to TRBJ1-5; TRBD1 might be the D (6 bases). Trimming pared 3 bases from V and 7 bases from J, leaving 17 bases between. There are 15 residues in the CDR3. Germline assignment: CDR1 SGHDT and CDR2 YYEEEE. CDR3 residues: CASSSTGAGIQPQHF. CDR3 coding DNA: TGTGCCAGCAGCTCCACGGGGGCAGGGATCCAGCCCCAGCATTTT.